Shown below are 6 T cell receptor beta chains from a single sample sequenced in a study of T cells in localized non-small cell lung cancer. The assay was immunoSEQ multiplex PCR, and TCRdb's table has in-frame clones only and misses some. The sample comprises about 56,000 clones, just over 85% of which are singletons, and 5.2% rests with the top ten. Material: peripheral blood, obtained before any cancer treatment. These receptors came from a woman aged 35 to 70 with stage I lung adenocarcinoma.

The chain has TRBV5-4 and TRBJ2-2; D gene unclear. Per germline, CDR1 SGHNT and CDR2 YYREEE (reference sequence). The CDR3 covers 14 residues. V lost 4 bases, J lost 7 bases, and 14 bases lay in between. The CDR3 nucleotides read TGTGCCAGCAGCCGGTTGAAAGCTAACGGGGAGCTGTTTTTT. This translates into CASSRLKANGELFF.

The V gene is TRBV27, the J gene TRBJ1-1, with D possibly TRBD1 on 5 matching bases. V lost 3 bases and J 5 bases, leaving 13 bases between the germline ends. This CDR3 is 14 amino acids long. Germline V CDR1 and CDR2: MNHEY, SMNVEV (reference sequence). This CDR3 is CASSFQRDGTEAFF. The CDR3 DNA is TGTGCCAGCAGTTTCCAAAGGGACGGAACTGAAGCTTTCTTT.

This clone was detected once. V is TRBV12-5 and J is TRBJ1-1, with D possibly being TRBD1 (5 bases). Trimming removed 5 bases from V and 8 bases from J, with 12 bases in between. CDR1 LGHNT and CDR2 FRNRAP come from the germline V gene. The CDR3 extends over 12 amino acids. CDR3 coding DNA: TGTGCTAGTGGTCACGGGACTGGAGAAGCTTTCTTT. It is translated as CASGHGTGEAFF. Supplemented by reference TRBV12-5 and TRBJ1-1, the full variable domain reads DARVTQTPRHKVTEMGQEVTMRCQPILGHNTVFWYRQTMMQGLELLAYFRNRAPLDDSGMPKDRFSAEMPDATLATLKIQPSEPRDSAVYFCASGHGTGEAFFGQGTRLTVV.

The chain carries TRBV11-2 and TRBJ1-1; tentative D call: TRBD1 (6 bases). The V gene lost 3 bases and the J gene lost 5 bases, with 10 bases spanning the gap. Per germline, CDR1 SGHAT and CDR2 FQNNGV. This CDR3 has 13 residues. The CDR3 sequence: CASSFNRVTEAFF. The CDR3 DNA follows: TGTGCCAGCAGCTTCAACAGGGTGACTGAAGCTTTCTTT.

The chain is built from TRBV9 and TRBJ1-1; the D gene is possibly TRBD1 (6 bases). This CDR3 spans 17 amino acids. V dropped 0 bases and J dropped 0 bases, with 15 bases sitting between them. The germline gives CDR1 SGDLS, CDR2 YYNGEE. The CDR3 loop is CASSVALRGGLNTEAFF. The CDR3 nucleotides read TGTGCCAGCAGCGTAGCTCTCAGGGGAGGATTGAACACTGAAGCTTTCTTT.

In DNA, the CDR3 is TGTGCCAGCAGCCTGACAGGGTGGACTGAAGCTTTCTTT. This sequence encodes CASSLTGWTEAFF. The chain combines TRBV5-8 with TRBJ1-1; 7 bases are a match to TRBD1. The CDR3 spans 13 residues. Germline V gene data show CDR1 as SGHTS and CDR2 as YDEGEE. Trimming removed 4 bases from V and 5 bases from J; junction bases left unmatched: 5.